The T cell receptor (beta chain) under discussion was sequenced for a study of blood T cells in healthy people across ages. For the study at large: For every two T cells, template switching captured about one barcoded beta molecule.

Using a J-beta primer mix together with a sample-barcoded 5' primer, a second PCR was run for about 6 to 12 cycles. TCRdb re-called the 5' RACE reads through MiXCR, storing one row per CDR3 protein. Of around 1,800,000 distinct CDR3 sequences listed, about two fifths are singletons. This CDR3 contains 15 residues. Germline assignment: CDR1 LGHNA and CDR2 YNFKEQ. Trimming removed 5 bases from V and 5 bases from J, with 18 bases in between. The V and J genes are TRBV4-2 and TRBJ1-1; TRBD1 might be the D (5 bases). Source material: blood. The TCR sequence derives from a human donor in good health. The CDR3 bases are TGTGCCAGCAGCAAAAGAGCGGGGGAGGGGACTGAAGCTTTCTTT. This encodes CASSKRAGEGTEAFF.